The sequence of this T cell receptor (beta chain) was determined in a study of immune evolution from preneoplasia to lung adenocarcinoma. Whole-study results and caveats: Normal lung had the highest top T cell clone frequencies.

The assay was immunoSEQ multiplex PCR, and TCRdb's table has in-frame clones only and misses some. Here the sample spans about 1,400 clones, more than 65% being singletons. The CDR3 is 15 amino acids. Germline V gene lookup returns CDR1 SEHNR and CDR2 FQNEAQ (reference sequence). As to this clone: Its antigen is undetermined.

The sequence came from a person aged 70 to 85 with lung adenocarcinoma. The material sequenced was FFPE atypical adenomatous hyperplasia tissue from the lung. Specified subset: atypical adenomatous hyperplasia (AAH), lung preneoplasia. The chain employs TRBV7-9 and TRBJ1-3, with D possibly being TRBD1 (5 bases). CDR3 region: CAYGGQATSGNTIYF. The CDR3 region has the DNA TGTGCTTACGGGGGTCAGGCCACCTCTGGAAACACCATATATTTT. Full variable domain (rest looked up from reference TRBV7-9 and TRBJ1-3): DTGVSQNPRHKITKRGQNVTFRCDPISEHNRLYWYRQTLGQGPEFLTYFQNEAQLEKSRLLSDRFSAERPKGSFSTLEIQRTEQGDSAMYLCAYGGQATSGNTIYFGEGSWLTVV.